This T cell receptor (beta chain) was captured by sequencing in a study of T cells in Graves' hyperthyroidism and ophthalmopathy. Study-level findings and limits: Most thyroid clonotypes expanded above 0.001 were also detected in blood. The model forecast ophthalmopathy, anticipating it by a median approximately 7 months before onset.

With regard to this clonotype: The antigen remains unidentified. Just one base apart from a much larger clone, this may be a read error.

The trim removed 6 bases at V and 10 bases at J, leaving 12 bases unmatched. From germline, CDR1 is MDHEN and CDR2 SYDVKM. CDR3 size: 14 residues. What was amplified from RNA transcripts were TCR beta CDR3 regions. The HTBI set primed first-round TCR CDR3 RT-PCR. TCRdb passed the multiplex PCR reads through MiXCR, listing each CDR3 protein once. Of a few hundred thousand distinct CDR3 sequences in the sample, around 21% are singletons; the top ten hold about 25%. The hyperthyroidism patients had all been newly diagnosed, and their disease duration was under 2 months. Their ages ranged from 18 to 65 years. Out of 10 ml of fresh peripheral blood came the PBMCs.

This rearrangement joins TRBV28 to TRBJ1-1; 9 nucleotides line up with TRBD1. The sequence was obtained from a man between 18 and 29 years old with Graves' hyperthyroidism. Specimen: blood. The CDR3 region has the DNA TGTGCCAGCAGCCTTAGGACAGGGGACGGGGGAGCTTTCTTT. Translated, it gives CASSLRTGDGGAFF.